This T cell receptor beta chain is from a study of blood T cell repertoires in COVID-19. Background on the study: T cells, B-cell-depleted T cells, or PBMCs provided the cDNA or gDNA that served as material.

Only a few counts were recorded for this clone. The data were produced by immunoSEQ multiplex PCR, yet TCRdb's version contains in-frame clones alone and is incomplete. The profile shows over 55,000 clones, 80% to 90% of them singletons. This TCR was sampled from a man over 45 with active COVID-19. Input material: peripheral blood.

CDR3 region: CASSLGPPWEQYF. The DNA of the CDR3 is TGCGCCAGCAGCTTGGGGCCCCCGTGGGAGCAGTACTTC. The gene calls are TRBV5-1 and TRBJ2-7; D remains unclear. Germline V CDR1 and CDR2: SGHRS, YFSETQ. The CDR3 length is 13 residues. V dropped 0 bases and J dropped 7 bases, with 11 bases sitting between them. The full variable domain, with the rest looked up from reference TRBV5-1 and TRBJ2-7, is KAGVTQTPRYLIKTRGQQVTLSCSPISGHRSVSWYQQTPGQGLQFLFEYFSETQRNKGNFPGRFSGRQFSNSRSEMNVSTLELGDSALYLCASSLGPPWEQYFGPGTRLTVT.